These 5 T cell receptor beta chains were all obtained from the same sample, sequenced in a study of T cells in Graves' hyperthyroidism and ophthalmopathy (dated by TCRdb to the late 2010s). Library creation used multiplex PCR. Sequencing instrument: Illumina HiSeq 2000. The TCR beta CDR3 regions were amplified from the RNA transcripts. For the first round of RT-PCR on the TCR CDR3, the HTBI primer set was used together with the Qiagen OneStep RT-PCR kit. TCRdb itself trimmed the public reads at Q25 with fastp, ran MiXCR and retained productive beta chains. CDR3 protein duplicates are merged, each entry listing the most common genes and DNA. This sample is represented by fewer than 250,000 distinct CDR3 sequences; roughly 18% of them were singletons. In total, the top ten clones hold around 50% of the sample. Sequenced input: blood. The origin of the receptors is a middle-aged man with Graves' hyperthyroidism.

There are many counts of this clonotype. The genes are TRBV2 and TRBJ2-3, with D perhaps matching TRBD1 (6 bases). The CDR3 runs 15 residues. Germline assignment: CDR1 SNHLY and CDR2 FYNNEI. V lost 7 bases, J lost 2 bases, and 16 bases lay in between. The CDR3 sequence is CASTRGGITTDTQYF. Here the CDR3 DNA reads TGTGCCAGCACCAGAGGGGGAATTACCACAGATACGCAGTATTTT.

This clonotype was recorded a few times. This chain uses TRBV2 with TRBJ1-3; D unclear. Trimming stripped 8 bases from V and 4 bases from J, with 12 bases between. Germline lookup yields CDR1 SNHLY and CDR2 FYNNEI. This CDR3 comprises 13 residues. CDR3 protein: CASGRGGGNTIYF. The DNA of the CDR3 is TGTGCCAGCGGCCGGGGAGGAGGAAACACCATATATTTT.

The rearrangement uses TRBV27 and TRBJ2-7; 7 bases align to TRBD1. The germline CDR1 and CDR2 sequences are MNHEY and SMNVEV (reference sequence). Losses at the gene ends were 4 bases for V and 5 bases for J; bases not matched to a gene: 8. The CDR3 is 14 residues long. The chain's CDR3 is CASSSRGPVDEQYF. The CDR3 nucleotides read TGTGCCAGCAGTTCAAGGGGGCCAGTGGACGAGCAGTACTTC.

At least ten counts were recorded for this clonotype. The chain joins TRBV6-1 to TRBJ2-7; 11 nucleotides line up with TRBD1. J lost 2 bases, V lost 6 bases, and 6 bases had no gene match. Germline lookup yields CDR1 MNHNS and CDR2 SASEGT. The CDR3 covers 15 residues. In nucleotides, the CDR3 is TGTGCCAGCAGGACCCCGGGACAGGGGGCCTACGAGCAGTACTTC. It translates to CASRTPGQGAYEQYF.

Note on this clonotype: One base away lies a much larger clone, so this may be a sequencing read error. The chain combines TRBV28 with TRBJ2-1; 7 bases align to TRBD2. The CDR3 extends over 17 amino acids. From germline, CDR1 is MDHEN and CDR2 SYDVKM. The ends lost 7 bases at V and 8 bases at J; junction bases unmatched: 20. CDR3 amino acids: CASIGLVGGPGNYEQFF. DNA for the CDR3: TGTGCCAGCATCGGACTAGTGGGAGGGCCGGGGAACTATGAGCAGTTCTTC.